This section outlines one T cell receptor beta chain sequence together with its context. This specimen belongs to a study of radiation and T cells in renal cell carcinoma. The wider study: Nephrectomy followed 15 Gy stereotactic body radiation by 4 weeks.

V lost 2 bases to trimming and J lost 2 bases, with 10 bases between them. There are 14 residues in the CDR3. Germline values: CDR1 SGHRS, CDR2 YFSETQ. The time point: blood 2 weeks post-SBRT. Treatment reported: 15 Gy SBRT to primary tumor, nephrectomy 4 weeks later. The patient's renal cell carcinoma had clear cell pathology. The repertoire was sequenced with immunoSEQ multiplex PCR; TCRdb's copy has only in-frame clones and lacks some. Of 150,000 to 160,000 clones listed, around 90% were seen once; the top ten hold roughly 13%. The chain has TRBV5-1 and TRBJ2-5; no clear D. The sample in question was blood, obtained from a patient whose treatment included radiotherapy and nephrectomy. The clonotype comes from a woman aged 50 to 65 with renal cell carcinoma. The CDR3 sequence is CASSFLSAQETQYF. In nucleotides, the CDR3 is TGCGCCAGCAGCTTCCTCTCAGCTCAAGAGACCCAGTACTTC.